The rows below give T cell receptor beta chains drawn from one sample of a study of T cells in localized non-small cell lung cancer. The assay was immunoSEQ multiplex PCR, and TCRdb's table has in-frame clones only and misses some. Of tens of thousands of clones in the sample, around nine tenths were seen once. Here the sequenced sample was peripheral blood, taken before any cancer treatment. These TCRs come from a woman aged 35 to 75 with stage I lung adenocarcinoma. Each CDR3 is given with its conserved first and last residue. A D gene is named only where the DNA matches it firmly. Some rows mark clone size as missing; the rest say once, few, many or name a class of expanded clone.

v_call	j_call	clone_size	d_call	cdr3_nt	cdr3_aa
TRBV9	TRBJ2-2	.	TRBD2	TGTGCCAGCACCGCGGGGGGATCCGGGGAGCTGTTTTTT	CASTAGGSGELFF
TRBV19	TRBJ2-1	few	TRBD1	TGTGCCAGTAGTATAACCGGACAGGGGTCCTACAATGAGCAGTTCTTC	CASSITGQGSYNEQFF
TRBV27	TRBJ2-3	.	TRBD1	TGTGCCAGCACCCTATCTGGGGACAGGCGCGGCACAGATACGCAGTATTTT	CASTLSGDRRGTDTQYF
TRBV2	TRBJ2-7	.	.	TGTGCCAGCAGTTCCGTACAGGACTCGCCCCGCTTC	CASSSVQDSPRF
TRBV6-1	TRBJ1-6	once	.	TGTGCCAGCAGTGAAGTAGGGGGGAGCTCCTATAATTCACCCCTCCACTTT	CASSEVGGSSYNSPLHF
TRBV5-6	TRBJ1-3	.	TRBD1	TGTGCCAGCAGCGACACAGGGGTCTACGGAAACACCATATATTTT	CASSDTGVYGNTIYF
TRBV7-2	TRBJ2-5	.	TRBD1	TGTGCCAGCAGCTCTGGAGGGCGGGACAGGGGGCTTGATGGTGCCCAGTACTTC	CASSSGGRDRGLDGAQYF
TRBV4-3	TRBJ1-1	.	.	TGCGCCAGCAGCCAAGACGCCCTCTACAGCGGTGGACTGCAGACTGAAGCTTTCTTT	CASSQDALYSGGLQTEAFF
TRBV19	TRBJ2-6	.	TRBD1	TGTGCCAGTAGTTGGACAGGGACCGGGGCCAACGTCCTGACTTTC	CASSWTGTGANVLTF
TRBV27	TRBJ2-7	.	.	TGTGCCAGCAGTTTCGGCACATCCTACGAGCAGTACTTC	CASSFGTSYEQYF
TRBV6-5	TRBJ1-3	.	TRBD1	TGTGCCAGCAGTCGGACAGGGGGCGGAAACACCATATATTTT	CASSRTGGGNTIYF
TRBV11-2	TRBJ1-4	.	TRBD1	TGTGCCAGCAGCTCCTTCATACGGGACAGGGACGAAAAACTGTTTTTT	CASSSFIRDRDEKLFF
TRBV7-2	TRBJ2-1	.	TRBD2	TGTGCCAGTTCTCAGCGGGGGGTTTACAATGAGCAGTTCTTC	CASSQRGVYNEQFF
TRBV2	TRBJ1-1	few	.	TGTGCCAGCAGTGGGAACCGTGAAGCTTTCTTT	CASSGNREAFF
TRBV4-3	TRBJ1-1	once	.	TGCGCCAGCAGCCAAGATACGGGGCCAGGCACTGAAGCTTTCTTT	CASSQDTGPGTEAFF
TRBV18	TRBJ2-6	.	TRBD2	TGTGCCAGCTCACCTCTACCCCTGACTAGCTCCCACTCTGGGGCCAACGTCCTGACTTTC	CASSPLPLTSSHSGANVLTF
TRBV6-1	TRBJ2-7	.	.	TGTGCCAGCAGTGAAGCGTTCGTAGGGGACGAGCAGTACTTC	CASSEAFVGDEQYF
TRBV6-4	TRBJ1-2	.	.	TGTGCCGGAACTGAAAGAGACAGACTGGGGGTCTGGGGCTACACCTTC	CAGTERDRLGVWGYTF
TRBV5-6	TRBJ1-5	.	TRBD1	TGTGCCAGCAGCCGAGGGGACAGAAATCAGCCCCAGCATTTT	CASSRGDRNQPQHF
TRBV9	TRBJ2-1	.	TRBD2	TGTGCCAGCTCTCGCGGGGGAAACAATGAGCAGTTCTTC	CASSRGGNNEQFF
TRBV30	TRBJ2-5	.	TRBD2	TGTGCCTGGAATAGCGGGGCTCACCAAGAGACCCAGTACTTC	CAWNSGAHQETQYF
TRBV10-2	TRBJ1-2	few	.	TGCGCCAGCAGTGATAGCGACAGCGCTGGGGCTGGCTACACCTTC	CASSDSDSAGAGYTF
TRBV7-2	TRBJ2-7	once	.	TGTGCCAGCAGCTTAACCTTTACAGGGTACGAGCAGTACTTC	CASSLTFTGYEQYF
TRBV7-3	TRBJ1-3	.	.	TGTGCCAGCAGCCCCCTCGGAAGGAGAAACACCATATATTTT	CASSPLGRRNTIYF
TRBV15	TRBJ1-5	.	.	TGTGCCACCAGCGGGGGGGTTAGCAATCAGCCCCAGCATTTT	CATSGGVSNQPQHF
TRBV15	TRBJ2-2	.	.	TGTGCCACCAGCACAGTAGGGGAGAACACCGGGGAGCTGTTTTTT	CATSTVGENTGELFF
TRBV9	TRBJ1-2	.	.	TGTGCCAGCAGCGCTCCAACCGGGACAACCCTCTTC	CASSAPTGTTLF
TRBV6-1	TRBJ2-7	.	.	TGTGCCAGCAGTGAATGGTTGGATTACGAGCAGTACTTC	CASSEWLDYEQYF
TRBV27	TRBJ1-2	.	.	TGTGCCAGCAGTTTATCGGGGCTCAGGCCGATCTATGGCTACACCTTC	CASSLSGLRPIYGYTF
TRBV10-1	TRBJ2-3	.	.	TGCGCCAGCAGTGAGGGTGGGATCCGCGCAGATACGCAGTATTTT	CASSEGGIRADTQYF
TRBV6-1	TRBJ1-6	.	.	TGTGCCAGCAGTGTAGTTCTGAGGGGCACAGGATCACCCCTCCACTTT	CASSVVLRGTGSPLHF
TRBV7-6	TRBJ2-3	once	.	TGTGCCAGCAGCTTATCGGGGGGCCCAGATACGCAGTATTTT	CASSLSGGPDTQYF
TRBV30	TRBJ2-7	.	.	TGTGCCTGGAGTGGAGGGGCCGACAAGCAGTACTTC	CAWSGGADKQYF
TRBV7-8	TRBJ1-1	.	.	TGTGCCAGCAGCTTATACGGGGAAAAGGGCACTGAAGCTTTCTTT	CASSLYGEKGTEAFF
TRBV5-6	TRBJ1-2	.	TRBD1	TGTGCCAGCACAGCTTATAACAGGGGATTAGGTGGCTACACCTTC	CASTAYNRGLGGYTF
TRBV19	TRBJ2-3	once	.	TGTGCCTGCAAGGGCAGGGGCCTCGGAGATACGCAGTATTTT	CACKGRGLGDTQYF
TRBV15	TRBJ2-1	.	.	TGTGCCACCAGCAGAGATTTCGATGAGCAGTTCTTC	CATSRDFDEQFF
TRBV11-2	TRBJ2-7	.	TRBD1	TGTGCCAGCAGCTTAGTAGGGGGCCCTTACGAGCAGTACTTC	CASSLVGGPYEQYF
TRBV27	TRBJ2-3	.	TRBD1	TGTGCCAGCAGTTTAGCAGGGGGCTTGGGCACAGATACGCAGTATTTT	CASSLAGGLGTDTQYF
TRBV5-4	TRBJ2-3	.	.	TGTGCCAGCAGTACTGGGGGGCAGGGTACATCTACGCAGTATTTT	CASSTGGQGTSTQYF
TRBV6-6	TRBJ2-1	.	.	TGTGCCAGCAGTTGGGGGGGGCTAGATGAGCAGTTCTTC	CASSWGGLDEQFF
TRBV7-2	TRBJ1-1	.	.	TGTGCCAGCAGCTTAGGCCAGCCCTTCAGAGCTTTCTTT	CASSLGQPFRAFF
TRBV7-2	TRBJ1-1	.	TRBD1	TGTGCCAGCAGCCGACAGGGTAGCACTGAAGCTTTCTTT	CASSRQGSTEAFF
TRBV9	TRBJ2-7	.	TRBD2	TGTGCCAGCAGCAGTAGCGGGGGTTACGAGCAGTACTTC	CASSSSGGYEQYF
TRBV9	TRBJ2-1	.	.	TGTGCCAGCAGCGTTACAGTGAGCTCCTACAATGAGCAGTTCTTC	CASSVTVSSYNEQFF
TRBV5-4	TRBJ1-1	.	TRBD1	TGTGCCAGCAGCCCACGACAGGGGTTAATGGCTGAAGCTTTCTTT	CASSPRQGLMAEAFF
TRBV15	TRBJ2-5	.	TRBD1	TGTGCCACCAGCAGAGAAACAGGGGCCCAGTACTTC	CATSRETGAQYF
TRBV27	TRBJ2-1	.	.	TGTGCCAGCAGTCCAAACACCTACAATGAGCAGTTCTTC	CASSPNTYNEQFF
TRBV27	TRBJ1-2	.	TRBD1	TGTGCCAGCAGTTTCCGGGACAGGGATTCTGATGGCTACACCTTC	CASSFRDRDSDGYTF
TRBV27	TRBJ2-4	once	.	TGTGCCAGCAGCCCTTTTGCCAAAAACATTCAGTACTTC	CASSPFAKNIQYF
TRBV4-3	TRBJ2-7	few	.	TGCGCCAGCAGCCAAGATCGGGGCCTTAGCTCCTACGAGCAGTACTTC	CASSQDRGLSSYEQYF
TRBV4-1	TRBJ1-2	.	.	TGCGCCAGCAGCCAAGCCCTATGGTCCGTACAGACAAGCTATGGCTACACCTTC	CASSQALWSVQTSYGYTF
TRBV4-3	TRBJ2-7	.	.	TGCGCCAGCAGCCACTCCTCGGACGGATTTCCCTACGAGCAGTACTTC	CASSHSSDGFPYEQYF
TRBV5-4	TRBJ1-6	once	.	TGTGCCAGCAGCTTGTTTGAGGGCCTTTATAATTCACCCCTCCACTTT	CASSLFEGLYNSPLHF